Listed here are 10 T cell receptor beta chains from one sample, sequenced in a study of identical twins. TCRdb fed the 5' RACE reads into MiXCR, producing one record per CDR3 protein. The sample includes 200,000 to 250,000 distinct CDR3 sequences, about 6.7% of them seen just once. This same sample was also taken into another study, of T cells expressing NK-cell markers.

Sequencing used CD8+ T cells sorted from blood. These receptor sequences come from a woman in her late teens or twenties in good health.

The chain links TRBV11-2 to TRBJ2-5; D gene unclear. CDR3 length equals 19 residues. Germline CDR1 is SGHAT and CDR2 is FQNNGV. Between the trimmed V and J ends, which lost 3 bases and 3 bases, there was a span of 26 bases. The CDR3 region is CASSFYSVVAPALEETQYF. The CDR3 DNA reads TGTGCCAGCAGCTTTTACTCCGTGGTAGCTCCTGCACTCGAAGAGACCCAGTACTTC.

Many counts were recorded for this clonotype. The V gene is TRBV9, the J gene TRBJ1-3; D gene unclear. CDR3 length equals 13 residues. V was cut by 1 base and J by 2 bases, with 4 bases left in between. CDR1 is SGDLS, CDR2 YYNGEE, per germline. The CDR3 DNA sequence: TGTGCCAGCAGCGTAAGGGCTGGAAACACCATATATTTT. It codes for CASSVRAGNTIYF.

This clonotype showed up many times. The chain couples TRBV7-9 to TRBJ2-7, with no clear D. Germline V gives CDR1 SEHNR, CDR2 FQNEAQ (reference sequence). The CDR3 has 13 amino acids. Trimming removed 4 bases at V and 0 bases at J, with 7 bases between. The CDR3 nucleotides read TGTGCCAGCAGCTCTCCAAACTCCTACGAGCAGTACTTC. Protein sequence: CASSSPNSYEQYF.

This clonotype was found many times. V and J are TRBV9 and TRBJ1-1; D possibly corresponds to TRBD1 (5 bases). The CDR3 is made up of 15 amino acids. V dropped 3 bases and J dropped 2 bases, with 14 bases sitting between them. CDR1 and CDR2 from the germline V gene are SGDLS and YYNGEE. In nucleotides, the CDR3 is TGTGCCAGCAGCGATGGGGGGGGAGGAAACACTGAAGCTTTCTTT. It translates to CASSDGGGGNTEAFF.

The sample holds a few counts of this clonotype. The chain combines TRBV20-1 with TRBJ1-2; tentatively, D is TRBD1 (5 bases). Trimming stripped 6 bases from V and 2 bases from J, with 13 bases between. The length of the CDR3 is 13 residues. Germline V gene sequence: CDR1 DFQATT, CDR2 SNEGSKA (reference sequence). The CDR3 reads CSANSGANYGYTF. In DNA, the CDR3 is TGCAGTGCCAACTCTGGGGCAAACTATGGCTACACCTTC.

The chain carries TRBV4-3 and TRBJ2-1; the D gene is possibly TRBD1 (6 bases). This CDR3 has 17 residues. V was trimmed by 3 bases and J by 0 bases, leaving 15 bases between them. The germline CDR1 and CDR2 sequences are LGHNA and YSLEER. CDR3 amino acids: CASSQGAADSSYNEQFF. CDR3 DNA: TGCGCCAGCAGCCAGGGGGCAGCAGATAGCTCCTACAATGAGCAGTTCTTC.

There are many counts of this clonotype. The V call is TRBV6-1, the J call TRBJ2-1, with D unclear. The CDR3 extends over 16 amino acids. V gave up 5 bases and J gave up 4 bases, with 18 bases separating them. Germline-derived CDR1 and CDR2 are MNHNS and SASEGT. CDR3 coding DNA: TGTGCCAGCAGTCCACGACCCGCAGATAGTTACAATGAGCAGTTCTTC. Amino acids: CASSPRPADSYNEQFF.

This clonotype was counted only a few times. The chain combines TRBV19 with TRBJ2-7; TRBD1 agrees at 7 bases. The CDR3 sequence is 14 residues long. CDR1 LNHDA and CDR2 SQIVND come from the germline V gene (reference sequence). Unmatched junction bases numbered 4, after V lost 5 bases and J lost 0 bases. The CDR3 region has the DNA TGTGCCAGTAGTGTCGGACAGGTCTCCTACGAGCAGTACTTC. Amino acids: CASSVGQVSYEQYF.

This clonotype was found many times. The CDR3 DNA sequence: TGTGCCAGCAGTTCCTCGGGACAGGGCGCTAATTGGGAGACCCAGTACTTC. Its protein is CASSSSGQGANWETQYF. The rearrangement uses TRBV12-3 or TRBV12-4 and TRBJ2-5; 9 positions agree with TRBD1. J lost 5 bases, V lost 4 bases, and 14 bases had no gene match. The CDR3 loop spans 17 amino acids.

This clonotype occurred many times. The chain carries TRBV4-2 and TRBJ2-1; 10 nucleotides align to TRBD2. This CDR3 has 17 amino acids. With 3 bases clipped from V and 6 bases from J, the junction kept 11 bases outside the gene matches. Germline loops: CDR1 LGHNA, CDR2 YNFKEQ. DNA for the CDR3: TGTGCCAGCAGCCATGAAGAAGGGGCTAGCGGGGGCAATGAGCAGTTCTTC. This encodes CASSHEEGASGGNEQFF.